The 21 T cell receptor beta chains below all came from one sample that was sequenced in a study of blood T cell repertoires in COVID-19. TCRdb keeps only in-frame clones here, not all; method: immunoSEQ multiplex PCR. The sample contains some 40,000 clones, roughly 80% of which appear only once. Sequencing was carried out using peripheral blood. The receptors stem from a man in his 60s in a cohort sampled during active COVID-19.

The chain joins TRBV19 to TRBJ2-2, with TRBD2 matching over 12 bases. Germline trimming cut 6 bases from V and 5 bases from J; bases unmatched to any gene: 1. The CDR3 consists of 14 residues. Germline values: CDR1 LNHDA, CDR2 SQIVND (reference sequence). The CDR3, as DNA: TGTGCCAGTAGGACTAGCGGGAGTACCGGGGAGCTGTTTTTT. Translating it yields CASRTSGSTGELFF.

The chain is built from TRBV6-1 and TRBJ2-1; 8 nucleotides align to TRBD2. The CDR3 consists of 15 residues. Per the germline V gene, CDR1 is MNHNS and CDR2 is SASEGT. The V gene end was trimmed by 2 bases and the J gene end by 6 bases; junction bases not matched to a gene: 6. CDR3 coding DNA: TGTGCCAGCAGTGAATTAAGCGGGAGCCCCAATGAGCAGTTCTTC. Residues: CASSELSGSPNEQFF.

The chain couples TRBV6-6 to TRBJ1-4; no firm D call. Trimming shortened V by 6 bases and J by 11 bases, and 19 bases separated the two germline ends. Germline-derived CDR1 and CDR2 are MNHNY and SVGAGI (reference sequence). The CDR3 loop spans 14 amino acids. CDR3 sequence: CASSPEGKPGKLFF. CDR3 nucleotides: TGTGCCAGCAGCCCCGAGGGCAAGCCGGGGAAACTGTTTTTT.

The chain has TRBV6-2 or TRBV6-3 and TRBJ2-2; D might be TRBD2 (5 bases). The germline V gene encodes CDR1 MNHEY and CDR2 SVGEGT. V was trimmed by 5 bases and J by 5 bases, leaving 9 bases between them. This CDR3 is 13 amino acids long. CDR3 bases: TGTGCCAGCAGTCAACTAGAGACCGGGGAGCTGTTTTTT. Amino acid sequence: CASSQLETGELFF.

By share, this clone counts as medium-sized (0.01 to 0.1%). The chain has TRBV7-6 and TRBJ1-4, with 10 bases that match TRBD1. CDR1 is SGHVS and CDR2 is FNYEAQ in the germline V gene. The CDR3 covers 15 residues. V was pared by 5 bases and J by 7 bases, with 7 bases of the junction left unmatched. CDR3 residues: CASSLTGTGVEKLFF. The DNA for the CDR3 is TGTGCCAGCAGCCTCACCGGGACAGGGGTTGAAAAACTGTTTTTT.

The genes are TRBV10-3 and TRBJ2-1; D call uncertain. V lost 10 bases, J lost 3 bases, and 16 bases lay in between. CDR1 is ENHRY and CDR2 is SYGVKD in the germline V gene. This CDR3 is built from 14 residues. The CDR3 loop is CASIYSAVYNEQFF. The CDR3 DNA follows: TGTGCCAGCATATACTCGGCGGTCTACAATGAGCAGTTCTTC.

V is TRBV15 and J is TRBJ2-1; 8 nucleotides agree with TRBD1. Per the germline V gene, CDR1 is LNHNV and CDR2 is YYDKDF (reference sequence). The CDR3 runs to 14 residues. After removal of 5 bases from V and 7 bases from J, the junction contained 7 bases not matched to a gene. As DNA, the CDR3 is TGTGCCACCAGCTTACCTCAGGGGGCGAATGAGCAGTTCTTC. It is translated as CATSLPQGANEQFF.

The CDR3 DNA reads TGCGCCAGCAGCCAAGATGCTAGCGGGGGGGCCTACAATGAGCAGTTCTTC. Translated: CASSQDASGGAYNEQFF. The rearrangement links TRBV4-1 to TRBJ2-1, with 12 positions matching TRBD2. CDR1 is MGHRA and CDR2 is YSYEKL in the germline V gene. The J segment lost 2 bases and the V segment lost 0 bases, leaving 2 bases of the junction unmatched. This CDR3 has 17 residues.

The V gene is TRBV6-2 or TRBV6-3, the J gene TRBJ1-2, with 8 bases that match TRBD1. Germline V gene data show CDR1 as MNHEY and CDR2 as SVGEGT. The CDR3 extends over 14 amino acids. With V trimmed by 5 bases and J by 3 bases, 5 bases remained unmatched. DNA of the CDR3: TGTGCCAGCAGTCCATACAGGGGGTACTATGGCTACACCTTC. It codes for CASSPYRGYYGYTF.

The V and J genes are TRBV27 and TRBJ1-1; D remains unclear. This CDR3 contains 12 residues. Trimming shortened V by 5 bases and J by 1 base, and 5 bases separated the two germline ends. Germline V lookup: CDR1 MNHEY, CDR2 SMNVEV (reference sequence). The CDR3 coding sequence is TGTGCCAGCAGTAGAGGGAACACTGAAGCTTTCTTT. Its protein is CASSRGNTEAFF.

The CDR3 sequence: CASSSQGLAQYF. The DNA of the CDR3 is TGTGCCAGCAGCTCCCAGGGATTGGCCCAGTACTTC. The gene calls are TRBV7-9 and TRBJ2-5, with a possible D match to TRBD1 (5 bases). Trimming took off 4 bases at V and 9 bases at J, with 12 bases between the two ends. Germline-derived CDR1 and CDR2 are SEHNR and FQNEAQ (reference sequence). The CDR3 totals 12 residues.

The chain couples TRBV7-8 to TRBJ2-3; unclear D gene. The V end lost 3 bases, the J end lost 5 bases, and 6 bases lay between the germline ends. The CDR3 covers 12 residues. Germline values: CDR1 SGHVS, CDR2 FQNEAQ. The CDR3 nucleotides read TGTGCCAGCAGCTTCCGTGTAGATACGCAGTATTTT. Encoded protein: CASSFRVDTQYF.

CDR3 residues: CASRLRGLLVNEKLFF. CDR3 DNA sequence: TGTGCCAGCAGGCTTCGAGGCCTCCTCGTTAATGAAAAACTGTTTTTT. V gene TRBV27 combines with J gene TRBJ1-4; D uncertain. The V gene's germline CDR1 is MNHEY and CDR2 SMNVEV (reference sequence). Trimming left V 6 bases short and J 4 bases short, with 18 bases between. The CDR3 totals 16 residues.

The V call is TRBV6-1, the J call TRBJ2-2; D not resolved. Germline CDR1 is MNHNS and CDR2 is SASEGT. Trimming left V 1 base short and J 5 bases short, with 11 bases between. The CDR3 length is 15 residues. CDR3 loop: CASSEGVSNTGELFF. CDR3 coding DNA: TGTGCCAGCAGTGAAGGAGTAAGCAATACCGGGGAGCTGTTTTTT.

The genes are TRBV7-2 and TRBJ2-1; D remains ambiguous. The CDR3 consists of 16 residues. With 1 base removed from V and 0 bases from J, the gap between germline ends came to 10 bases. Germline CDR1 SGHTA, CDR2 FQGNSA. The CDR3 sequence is CASSLVGGNSYNEQFF. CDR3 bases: TGTGCCAGCAGCTTAGTTGGCGGAAACTCCTACAATGAGCAGTTCTTC.

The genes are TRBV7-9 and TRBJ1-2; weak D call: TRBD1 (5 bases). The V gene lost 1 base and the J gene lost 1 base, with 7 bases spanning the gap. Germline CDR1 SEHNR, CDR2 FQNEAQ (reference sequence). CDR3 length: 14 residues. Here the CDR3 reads CASSLGGGNYGYTF. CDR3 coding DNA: TGTGCCAGCAGCTTAGGCGGGGGTAACTATGGCTACACCTTC.

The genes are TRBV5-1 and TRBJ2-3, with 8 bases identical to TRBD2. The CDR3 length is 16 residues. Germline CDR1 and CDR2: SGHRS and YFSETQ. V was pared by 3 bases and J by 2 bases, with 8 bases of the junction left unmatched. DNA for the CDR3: TGCGCCAGCAGCTCCGTGGCGGGAGGTTACACAGATACGCAGTATTTT. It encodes CASSSVAGGYTDTQYF.

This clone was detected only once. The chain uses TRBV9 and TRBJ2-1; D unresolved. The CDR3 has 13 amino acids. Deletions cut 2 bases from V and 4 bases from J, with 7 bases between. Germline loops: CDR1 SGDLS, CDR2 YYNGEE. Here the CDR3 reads CASSVSIYNEQFF. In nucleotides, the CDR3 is TGTGCCAGCAGCGTTAGCATTTACAATGAGCAGTTCTTC.

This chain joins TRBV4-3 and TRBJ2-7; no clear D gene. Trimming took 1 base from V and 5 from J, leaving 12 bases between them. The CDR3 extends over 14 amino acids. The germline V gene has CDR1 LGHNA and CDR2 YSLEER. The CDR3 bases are TGCGCCAGCAGCCAAGGTCTAGATGAGGACGAGCAGTACTTC. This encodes CASSQGLDEDEQYF.

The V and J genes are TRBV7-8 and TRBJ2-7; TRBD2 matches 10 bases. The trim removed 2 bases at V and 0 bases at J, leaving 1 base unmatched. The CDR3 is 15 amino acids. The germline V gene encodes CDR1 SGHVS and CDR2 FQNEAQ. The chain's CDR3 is CASSLIAGGSYEQYF. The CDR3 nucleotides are TGTGCCAGCAGCTTAATAGCGGGGGGCTCCTACGAGCAGTACTTC.

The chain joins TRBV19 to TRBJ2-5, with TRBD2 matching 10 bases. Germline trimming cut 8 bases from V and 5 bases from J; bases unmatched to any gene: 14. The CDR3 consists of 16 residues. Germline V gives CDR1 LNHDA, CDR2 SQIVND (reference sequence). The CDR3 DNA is TGTGCCAGTGGCCCGGGACTAGCGCTTACGGGGGAGACCCAGTACTTC. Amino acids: CASGPGLALTGETQYF.